This T cell receptor (beta chain) was recorded in a study of graft-versus-host responses after intestinal transplantation. Study summary: Recipients had multivisceral, liver-intestinal, or isolated intestinal transplants.

The CDR3 is made up of 14 amino acids. V was clipped by 5 bases and J by 4 bases; unmatched bases: 8. Per the germline V gene, CDR1 is MDHEN and CDR2 is SYDVKM. Study-level points and caveats: Where graft-donor T cell macrochimerism was present, patients had high graft-versus-host to host-versus-graft clonal ratios in allografts.

TCRdb's copy holds only in-frame clones and misses some; the assay was immunoSEQ multiplex PCR. The table shows roughly 100,000 clones, with about nine tenths occurring only once. This clone came up once. As yet, its antigen is unknown. This TCR was sampled from a human donor who was the organ donor for an intestinal transplant. The chain joins TRBV28 to TRBJ2-7; TRBD1 aligns across 7 bases. The sample in question was unstimulated CD8+ T cells sorted from spleen or lymph node cells, obtained before transplant. The CDR3 nucleotides are TGTGCCAGCAGTCCCGACAGGGTGGGGTACGAGCAGTACTTC. Its translation: CASSPDRVGYEQYF.